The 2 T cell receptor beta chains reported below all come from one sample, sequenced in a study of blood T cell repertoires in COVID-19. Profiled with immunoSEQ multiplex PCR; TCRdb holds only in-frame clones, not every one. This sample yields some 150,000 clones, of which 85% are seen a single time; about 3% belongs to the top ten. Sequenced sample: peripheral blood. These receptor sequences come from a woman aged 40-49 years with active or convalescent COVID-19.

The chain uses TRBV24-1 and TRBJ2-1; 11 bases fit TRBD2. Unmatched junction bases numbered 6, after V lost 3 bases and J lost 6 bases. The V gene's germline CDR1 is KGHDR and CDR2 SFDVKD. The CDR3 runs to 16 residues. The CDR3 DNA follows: TGTGCCACCAGTGATAGGATAGGGACTAGCGGCAATGAGCAGTTCTTC. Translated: CATSDRIGTSGNEQFF.

In nucleotides, the CDR3 is TGTGCCAGCAGCGTAAGCAGGGGGCTGTTTGGAAACACCATATATTTT. This codes for CASSVSRGLFGNTIYF. The chain has TRBV9 and TRBJ1-3, with 8 bases lining up with TRBD1. Germline V CDR1 and CDR2: SGDLS, YYNGEE. The CDR3 is made up of 16 amino acids. J lost 3 bases, V lost 1 base, and 6 bases had no gene match.